This T cell receptor beta chain derives from a study of blood T cell repertoires in COVID-19. In the study overall: Sample material is recorded as cDNA or gDNA derived from T cells, B-cell-depleted T cells, or PBMCs.

The length of the CDR3 is 13 residues. Trimming took off 5 bases at V and 3 bases at J, with 10 bases between the two ends. Germline V CDR1 and CDR2: MNHEY, SMNVEV (reference sequence). Method: immunoSEQ multiplex PCR; TCRdb's copy keeps in-frame clones and lacks some. This table holds 79,000 or so clones, around nine tenths found once. The chain employs TRBV27 and TRBJ1-1; TRBD1 is a possible D gene (5 bases). Sequenced sample: peripheral blood. The receptor comes from a human donor in a cohort sampled during active COVID-19. CDR3 region: CASSPQGDTEAFF. The DNA for the CDR3 is TGTGCCAGCAGTCCCCAGGGTGACACTGAAGCTTTCTTT.